Shown below are 5 T cell receptor beta chains from a single sample sequenced in a study of T-cell reconstitution after alpha-beta-depleted transplantation in children. During its preparation, the TCRbeta library received unique molecular identifiers. TCRdb independently ran MiXCR on the PCR reads; one entry per CDR3 protein. The data show about 980,000 distinct CDR3 sequences, about 29% seen once. Sequencing was performed on PBMCs, mostly from graft donor cells, taken 360 days after TCRalphabeta/CD19-depleted stem cell transplant. These TCRs come from a boy in the first two years of life who had a stem cell transplant for SCID, so the T cells may come from the graft donor.

The chain employs TRBV29-1 and TRBJ2-7, with 8 bases identical to TRBD2. This CDR3 comprises 13 residues. The germline gives CDR1 SQVTM, CDR2 ANQGSEA. V lost 7 bases, J lost 2 bases, and 7 bases stayed unmatched. The CDR3: CSAFRAGAYEQYF. For the CDR3, the DNA is TGCAGCGCCTTCAGAGCGGGGGCCTACGAGCAGTACTTC.

This clonotype was detected a few times. The CDR3 DNA sequence: TGTGCCACCAGCACGAGAGGTGACGAGCAGTACTTC. Translating gives CATSTRGDEQYF. The V call is TRBV15, the J call TRBJ2-7; no clear D. V lost 4 bases to trimming and J lost 5 bases, with 9 bases between them. The germline gives CDR1 LNHNV, CDR2 YYDKDF (reference sequence). The CDR3 totals 12 residues.

The chain joins TRBV20-1 to TRBJ2-3; a weak D match, TRBD1 (6 bases). The V end lost 6 bases, the J end lost 6 bases, and 25 bases lay between the germline ends. In germline, CDR1 is DFQATT, CDR2 SNEGSKA (reference sequence). This CDR3 spans 16 amino acids. The CDR3 loop is CSAQGQPGSRGDTQYF. DNA of the CDR3: TGCAGTGCCCAAGGACAACCGGGATCAAGGGGGGATACGCAGTATTTT.

The chain combines TRBV5-1 with TRBJ2-2; no firm D call. The V gene's germline CDR1 is SGHRS and CDR2 YFSETQ. The V end lost 4 bases, the J end lost 1 base, and 11 bases lay between the germline ends. The CDR3 covers 15 residues. The CDR3: CASSGSARNTGELFF. Here the CDR3 DNA reads TGCGCCAGCAGCGGATCGGCTAGGAACACCGGGGAGCTGTTTTTT.

The table lists this clonotype with a few counts. The V and J genes are TRBV29-1 and TRBJ2-7; TRBD1 aligns across 9 bases. Germline V lookup: CDR1 SQVTM, CDR2 ANQGSEA. V dropped 6 bases and J dropped 5; count of bases not matched to a gene: 11. The CDR3 contains 14 residues. DNA for the CDR3: TGCAGCGTATCCGAACAGGGGGCGGTGAACGAGCAGTACTTC. This translates into CSVSEQGAVNEQYF.